The source of this T cell receptor beta chain is a study of blood T cells in healthy people across ages. Study results and caveats: Age brought a roughly linear fall in TCR beta diversity measured per million T cells. Diversity figures derived from one million T cells were judged to underestimate the true value.

Primers used in a second PCR of roughly 6 to 12 cycles were a sample-barcoded 5' primer and a J-beta primer mix. Individual samples furnished no less than 3 million CDR3-containing paired-end reads apiece. MiXCR, run by TCRdb on the 5' RACE reads, gives a single entry per CDR3 protein. The table shows approximately 1.5 million distinct CDR3 sequences, with roughly 32% occurring only once. The germline gives CDR1 SGHRS, CDR2 YFSETQ. CDR3 length equals 15 residues. This clonotype appeared a few times. What it binds is not known. Its ends do not fully match the called genes, so a read error is possible. The sample consisted of blood. The chain carries TRBV5-1 and TRBJ2-1, with D possibly TRBD2 on 6 matching bases. The TCR comes from a woman in her thirties in good health. For the CDR3, the DNA is TGTGCCAGCAGCTTGGGGCCTGGACTAAAAGGAGAGCAGTTCTTC. Translated, it gives CASSLGPGLKGEQFF.